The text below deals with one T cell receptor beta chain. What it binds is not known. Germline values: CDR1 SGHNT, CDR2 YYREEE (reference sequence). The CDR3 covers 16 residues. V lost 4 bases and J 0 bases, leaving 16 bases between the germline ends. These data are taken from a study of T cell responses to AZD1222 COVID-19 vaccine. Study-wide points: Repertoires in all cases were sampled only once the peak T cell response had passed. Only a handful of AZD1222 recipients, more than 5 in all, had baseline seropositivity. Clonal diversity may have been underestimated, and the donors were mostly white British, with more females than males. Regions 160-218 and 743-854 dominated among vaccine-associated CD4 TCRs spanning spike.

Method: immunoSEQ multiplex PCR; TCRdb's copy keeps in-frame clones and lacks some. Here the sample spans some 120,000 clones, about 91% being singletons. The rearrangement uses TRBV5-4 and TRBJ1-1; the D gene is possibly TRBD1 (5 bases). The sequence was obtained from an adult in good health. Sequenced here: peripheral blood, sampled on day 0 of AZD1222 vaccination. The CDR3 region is CASSRENRKVNTEAFF. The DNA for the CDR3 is TGTGCCAGCAGCCGAGAAAACAGGAAAGTGAACACTGAAGCTTTCTTT.